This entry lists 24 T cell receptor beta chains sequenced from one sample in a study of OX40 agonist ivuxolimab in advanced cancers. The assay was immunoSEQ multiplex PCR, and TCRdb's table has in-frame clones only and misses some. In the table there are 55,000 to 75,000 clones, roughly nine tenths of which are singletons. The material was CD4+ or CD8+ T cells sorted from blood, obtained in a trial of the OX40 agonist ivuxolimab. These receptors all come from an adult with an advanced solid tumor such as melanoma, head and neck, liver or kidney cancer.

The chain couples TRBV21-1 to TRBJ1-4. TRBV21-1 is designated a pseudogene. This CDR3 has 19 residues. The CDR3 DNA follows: TGTGCCAGCAGCAAAGAGGTCGGTCGGCCAACCCCAACTAATGAAAAACTGTTTTTT. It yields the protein CASSKEVGRPTPTNEKLFF.

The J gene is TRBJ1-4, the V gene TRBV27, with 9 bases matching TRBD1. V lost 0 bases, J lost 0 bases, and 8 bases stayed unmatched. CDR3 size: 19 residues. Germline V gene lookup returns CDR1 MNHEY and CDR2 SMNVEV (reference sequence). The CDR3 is CASSLSSTGGPTTNEKLFF. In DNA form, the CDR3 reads TGTGCCAGCAGTTTATCGTCTACAGGGGGCCCCACAACTAATGAAAAACTGTTTTTT. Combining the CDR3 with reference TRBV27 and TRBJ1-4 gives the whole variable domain EAQVTQNPRYLITVTGKKLTVTCSQNMNHEYMSWYRQDPGLGLRQIYYSMNVEVTDKGDVPEGYKVSRKEKRNFPLILESPSPNQTSLYFCASSLSSTGGPTTNEKLFFGSGTQLSVL.

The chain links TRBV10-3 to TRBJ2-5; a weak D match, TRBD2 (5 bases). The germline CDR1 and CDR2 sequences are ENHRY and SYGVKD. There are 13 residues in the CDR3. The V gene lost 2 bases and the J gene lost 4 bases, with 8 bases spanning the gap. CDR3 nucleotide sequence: TGTGCCATCAGTGAGGGACTGGGAGAGACCCAGTACTTC. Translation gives CAISEGLGETQYF.

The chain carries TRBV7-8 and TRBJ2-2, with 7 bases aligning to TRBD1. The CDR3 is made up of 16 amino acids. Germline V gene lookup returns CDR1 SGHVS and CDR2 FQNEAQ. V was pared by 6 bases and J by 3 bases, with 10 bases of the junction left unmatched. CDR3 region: CASREGGGHYTGELFF. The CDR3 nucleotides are TGTGCCAGCAGGGAAGGGGGCGGACATTACACCGGGGAGCTGTTTTTT.

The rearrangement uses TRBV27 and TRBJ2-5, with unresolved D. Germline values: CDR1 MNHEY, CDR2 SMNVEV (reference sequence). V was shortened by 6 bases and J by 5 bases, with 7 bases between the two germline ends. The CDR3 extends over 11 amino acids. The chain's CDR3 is CASRVGETQYF. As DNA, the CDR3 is TGTGCCAGCAGGGTGGGGGAGACCCAGTACTTC.

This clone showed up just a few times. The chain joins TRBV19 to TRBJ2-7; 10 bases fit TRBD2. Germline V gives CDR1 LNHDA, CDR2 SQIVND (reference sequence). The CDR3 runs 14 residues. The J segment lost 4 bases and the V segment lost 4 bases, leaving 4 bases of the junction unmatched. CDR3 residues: CASSKLAGNYEQYF. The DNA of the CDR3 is TGTGCCAGTAGTAAACTAGCGGGGAATTACGAGCAGTACTTC.

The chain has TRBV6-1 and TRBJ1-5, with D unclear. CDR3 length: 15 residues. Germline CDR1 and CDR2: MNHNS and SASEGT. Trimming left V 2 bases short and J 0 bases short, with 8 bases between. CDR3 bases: TGTGCCAGCAGTGAAATCCGGTATAGCAATCAGCCCCAGCATTTT. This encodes CASSEIRYSNQPQHF.

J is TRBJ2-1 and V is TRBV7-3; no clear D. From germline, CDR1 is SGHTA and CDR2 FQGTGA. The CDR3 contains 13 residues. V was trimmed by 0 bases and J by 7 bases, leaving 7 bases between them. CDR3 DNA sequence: TGTGCCAGCAGCTTAACCGGCGCAAATGAGCAGTTCTTC. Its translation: CASSLTGANEQFF.

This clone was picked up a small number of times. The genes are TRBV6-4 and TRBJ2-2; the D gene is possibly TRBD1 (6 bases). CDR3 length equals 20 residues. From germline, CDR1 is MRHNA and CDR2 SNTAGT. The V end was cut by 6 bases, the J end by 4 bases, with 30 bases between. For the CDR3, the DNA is TGTGCCAGCAGGGCGGTTGGGGGCCCATTTCGTTTGTGGTGCACCGGGGAGCTGTTTTTT. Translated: CASRAVGGPFRLWCTGELFF.

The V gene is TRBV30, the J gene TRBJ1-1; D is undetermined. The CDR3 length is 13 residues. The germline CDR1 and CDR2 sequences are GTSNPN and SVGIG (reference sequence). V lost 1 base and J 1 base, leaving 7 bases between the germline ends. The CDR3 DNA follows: TGTGCCTGGAGTGCGGACGGGAACACTGAAGCTTTCTTT. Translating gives CAWSADGNTEAFF.

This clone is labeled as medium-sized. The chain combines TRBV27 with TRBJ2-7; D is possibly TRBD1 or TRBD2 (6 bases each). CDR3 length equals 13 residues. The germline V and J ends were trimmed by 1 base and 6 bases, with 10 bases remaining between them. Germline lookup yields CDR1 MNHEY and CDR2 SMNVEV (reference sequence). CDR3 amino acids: CASSLYGGGEQYF. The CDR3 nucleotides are TGTGCCAGCAGTTTATACGGAGGGGGCGAGCAGTACTTC.

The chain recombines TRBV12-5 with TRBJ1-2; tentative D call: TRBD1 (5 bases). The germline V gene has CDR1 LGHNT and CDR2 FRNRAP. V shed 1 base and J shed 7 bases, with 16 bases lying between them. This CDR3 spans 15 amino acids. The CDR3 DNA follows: TGTGCTAGTGGTTTGGCAAACGGGGCCCGCGGTGGCTACACCTTC. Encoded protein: CASGLANGARGGYTF.

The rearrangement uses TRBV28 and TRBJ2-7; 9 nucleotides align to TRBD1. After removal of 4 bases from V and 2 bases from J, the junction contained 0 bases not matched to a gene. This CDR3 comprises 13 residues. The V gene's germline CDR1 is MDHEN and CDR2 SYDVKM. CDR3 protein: CASSWDRAYEQYF. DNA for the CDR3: TGTGCCAGCAGTTGGGACAGGGCCTACGAGCAGTACTTC.

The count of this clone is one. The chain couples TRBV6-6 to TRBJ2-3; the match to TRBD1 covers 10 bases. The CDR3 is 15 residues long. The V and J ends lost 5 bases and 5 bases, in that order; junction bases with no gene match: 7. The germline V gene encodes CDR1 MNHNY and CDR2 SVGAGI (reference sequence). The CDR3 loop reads CASSRVGQGKDTQYF. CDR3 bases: TGTGCCAGCAGTAGGGTGGGACAGGGGAAAGATACGCAGTATTTT.

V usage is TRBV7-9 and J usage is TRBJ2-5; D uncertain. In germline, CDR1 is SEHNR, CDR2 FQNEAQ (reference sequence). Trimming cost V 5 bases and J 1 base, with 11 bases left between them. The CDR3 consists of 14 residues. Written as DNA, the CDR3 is TGTGCCAGCAGCCTTGACTCGCTCCAAGAGACCCAGTACTTC. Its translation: CASSLDSLQETQYF.

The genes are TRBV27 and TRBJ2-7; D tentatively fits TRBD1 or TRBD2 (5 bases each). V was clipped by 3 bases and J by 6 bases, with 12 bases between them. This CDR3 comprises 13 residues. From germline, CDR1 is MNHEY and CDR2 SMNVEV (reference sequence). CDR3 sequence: CASSFGGGGEQYF. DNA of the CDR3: TGTGCCAGCAGTTTTGGGGGTGGGGGCGAGCAGTACTTC.

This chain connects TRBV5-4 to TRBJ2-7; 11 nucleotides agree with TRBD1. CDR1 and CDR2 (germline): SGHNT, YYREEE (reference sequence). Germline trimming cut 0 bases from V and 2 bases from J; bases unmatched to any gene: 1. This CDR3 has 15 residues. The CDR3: CASSLAGQGAYEQYF. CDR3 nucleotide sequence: TGTGCCAGCAGCTTGGCGGGACAGGGGGCCTACGAGCAGTACTTC.

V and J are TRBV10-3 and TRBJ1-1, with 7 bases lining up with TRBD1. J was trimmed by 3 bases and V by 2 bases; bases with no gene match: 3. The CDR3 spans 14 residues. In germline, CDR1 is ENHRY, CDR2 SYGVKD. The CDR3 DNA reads TGTGCCATCAGTGAGGCAGGGGGGGACACTGAAGCTTTCTTT. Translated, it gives CAISEAGGDTEAFF.

The CDR3 sequence: CASSLAGMETQYF. DNA of the CDR3: TGTGCCAGCAGCTTGGCGGGGATGGAGACCCAGTACTTC. The chain couples TRBV5-8 to TRBJ2-5, with a weak D call TRBD2 (5 bases). The CDR3 is 13 amino acids. V was clipped by 0 bases and J by 5 bases, with 8 bases between them. CDR1 SGHTS and CDR2 YDEGEE come from the germline V gene. Based on the CDR3 plus reference TRBV5-8 and TRBJ2-5, the full variable domain is EAGVTQSPTHLIKTRGQQATLRCSPISGHTSVYWYQQALGLGLQFLLWYDEGEERNRGNFPPRFSGRQFPNYSSELNVNALELEDSALYLCASSLAGMETQYFGPGTRLLVL.

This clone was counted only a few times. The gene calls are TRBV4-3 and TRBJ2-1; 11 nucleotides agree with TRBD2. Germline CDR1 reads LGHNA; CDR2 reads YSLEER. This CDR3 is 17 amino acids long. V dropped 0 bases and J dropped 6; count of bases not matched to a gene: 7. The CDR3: CASSQDRVTSGTNEQFF. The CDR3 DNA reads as TGCGCCAGCAGCCAAGATCGGGTGACTAGCGGGACCAATGAGCAGTTCTTC.

The CDR3, as DNA: TGTGCCAGCTCACCACCGTACGGGGGCCAAGAGACCCAGTACTTC. It codes for CASSPPYGGQETQYF. The chain has TRBV18 and TRBJ2-5, with a tentative D call TRBD2 (6 bases). Germline V gene lookup returns CDR1 KGHSH and CDR2 LQKENI. The CDR3 is made up of 15 amino acids. V was trimmed by 0 bases and J by 1 base, leaving 9 bases between them.

Here the CDR3 DNA reads TGTGCCAGCAGCACACAAGGGGTTAGCGGAGAGACCCAGTACTTC. It encodes CASSTQGVSGETQYF. The V and J genes are TRBV7-3 and TRBJ2-5; a possible D gene is TRBD2 (6 bases). The CDR3 is made up of 15 amino acids. With 5 bases removed from V and 4 bases from J, the gap between germline ends came to 17 bases. Germline CDR1 is SGHTA and CDR2 is FQGTGA.

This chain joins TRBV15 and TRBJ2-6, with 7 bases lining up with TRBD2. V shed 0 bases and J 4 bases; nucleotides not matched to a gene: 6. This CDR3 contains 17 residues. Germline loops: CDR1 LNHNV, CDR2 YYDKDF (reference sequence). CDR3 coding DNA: TGTGCCACCAGCAGAGATCGGGGAGGGGAAGGGGCCAACGTCCTGACTTTC. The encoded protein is CATSRDRGGEGANVLTF. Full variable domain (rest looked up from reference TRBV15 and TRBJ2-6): DAMVIQNPRYQVTQFGKPVTLSCSQTLNHNVMYWYQQKSSQAPKLLFHYYDKDFNNEADTPDNFQSRRPNTSFCFLDIRSPGLGDTAMYLCATSRDRGGEGANVLTFGAGSRLTVL.

The CDR3 loop reads CASSVTSGSGEFF. The CDR3 DNA sequence: TGTGCCAGCAGCGTAACTAGCGGGAGTGGGGAGTTCTTC. The V and J genes are TRBV9 and TRBJ2-1; 11 nucleotides line up with TRBD2. The J segment lost 14 bases and the V segment lost 1 base, leaving 5 bases of the junction unmatched. Germline assignment: CDR1 SGDLS and CDR2 YYNGEE. The CDR3 length is 13 residues.